This T cell receptor (beta chain) was sequenced during a study of neurological immune-mediated disorders. Germline-derived CDR1 and CDR2 are SGHKS and YYEKEE (reference sequence). Deletions cut 0 bases from V and 3 bases from J, with 15 bases between. The CDR3 is 16 amino acids. Stored at -80 C, 2 million PBMCs were the source of the unsorted libraries. In its sample, this clonotype was seen many times. Its antigen is not known. Whole-study findings and limits: None of the CDR3 amino acid sequences in expanded clones turned up in more than one subject, which points to private repertoires in all groups. Expansion of TCR clones was greatest in HTLV-1-associated myelopathy and smallest in multiple sclerosis, where it fell below that of healthy controls.

It was by 5'RACE with 10-nucleotide random UMIs that the cDNA was made. TCRdb itself ran the 5' RACE reads through MiXCR, one entry per CDR3 protein. The sample consists of some 16,000 distinct CDR3 sequences, roughly 14% of them appearing once. This TCR was recovered from a man aged 55 to 70 with HTLV-1-associated myelopathy (HAM/TSP). This chain joins TRBV5-5 and TRBJ2-5, with a tentative D call TRBD1 (8 bases). Sequenced material: PBMCs. The DNA for the CDR3 is TGTGCCAGCAGCTTGGGGGGACAGGCGGGGGAAGAGACCCAGTACTTC. The encoded protein is CASSLGGQAGEETQYF.